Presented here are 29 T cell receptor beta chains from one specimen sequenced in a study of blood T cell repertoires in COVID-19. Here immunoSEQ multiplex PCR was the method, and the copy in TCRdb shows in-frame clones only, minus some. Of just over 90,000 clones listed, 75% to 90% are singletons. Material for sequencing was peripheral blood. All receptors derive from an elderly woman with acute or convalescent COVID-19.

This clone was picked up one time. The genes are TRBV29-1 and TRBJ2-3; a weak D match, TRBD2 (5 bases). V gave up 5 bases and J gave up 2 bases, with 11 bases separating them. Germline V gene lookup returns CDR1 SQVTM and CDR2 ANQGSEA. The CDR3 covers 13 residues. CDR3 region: CSVLRGDTDTQYF. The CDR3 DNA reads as TGCAGCGTTCTCCGGGGAGACACAGATACGCAGTATTTT.

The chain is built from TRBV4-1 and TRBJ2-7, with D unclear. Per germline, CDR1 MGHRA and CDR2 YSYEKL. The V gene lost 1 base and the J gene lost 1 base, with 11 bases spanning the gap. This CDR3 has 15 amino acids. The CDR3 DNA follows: TGCGCCAGCAGCCAAGGAGTGGTTGGTTCCTACGAGCAGTACTTC. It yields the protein CASSQGVVGSYEQYF.

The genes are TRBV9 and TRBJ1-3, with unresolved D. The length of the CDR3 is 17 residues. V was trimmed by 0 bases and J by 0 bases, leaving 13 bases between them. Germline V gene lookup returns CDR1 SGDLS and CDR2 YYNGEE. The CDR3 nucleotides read TGTGCCAGCAGCGTAGCGGGTCAGCTCCTCTCTGGAAACACCATATATTTT. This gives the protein CASSVAGQLLSGNTIYF.

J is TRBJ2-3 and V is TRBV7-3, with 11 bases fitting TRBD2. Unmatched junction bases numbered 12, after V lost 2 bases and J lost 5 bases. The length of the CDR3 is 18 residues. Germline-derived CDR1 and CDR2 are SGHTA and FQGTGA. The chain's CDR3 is CASSLGPPTSGEGDTQYF. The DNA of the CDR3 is TGTGCCAGCAGCTTAGGGCCGCCGACTAGCGGGGAGGGAGATACGCAGTATTTT.

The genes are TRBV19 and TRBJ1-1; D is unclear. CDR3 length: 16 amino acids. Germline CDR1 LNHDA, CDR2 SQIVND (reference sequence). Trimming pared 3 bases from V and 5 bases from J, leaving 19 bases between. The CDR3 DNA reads TGTGCCAGTAGTATCCTTCAGTGGGGAGTTGGAACTGAAGCTTTCTTT. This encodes CASSILQWGVGTEAFF.

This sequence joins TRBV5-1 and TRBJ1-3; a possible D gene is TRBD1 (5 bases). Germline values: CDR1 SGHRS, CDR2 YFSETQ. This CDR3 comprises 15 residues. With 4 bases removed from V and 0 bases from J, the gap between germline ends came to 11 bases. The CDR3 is CASSRERGSGNTIYF. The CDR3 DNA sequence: TGCGCCAGCAGCCGGGAGAGGGGCTCTGGAAACACCATATATTTT.

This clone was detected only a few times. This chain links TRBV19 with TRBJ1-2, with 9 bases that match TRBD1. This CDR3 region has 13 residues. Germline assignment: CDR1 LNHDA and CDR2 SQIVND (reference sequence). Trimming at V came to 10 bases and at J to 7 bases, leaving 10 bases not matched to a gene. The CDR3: CATTPRDRAGYTF. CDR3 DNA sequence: TGTGCCACGACCCCCCGGGACAGGGCTGGCTACACCTTC.

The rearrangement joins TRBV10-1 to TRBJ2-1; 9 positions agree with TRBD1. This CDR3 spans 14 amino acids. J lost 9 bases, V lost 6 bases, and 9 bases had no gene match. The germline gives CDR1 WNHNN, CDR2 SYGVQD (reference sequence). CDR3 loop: CASRSDRGFGEQFF. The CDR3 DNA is TGCGCCAGCAGATCGGACAGGGGTTTCGGTGAGCAGTTCTTC.

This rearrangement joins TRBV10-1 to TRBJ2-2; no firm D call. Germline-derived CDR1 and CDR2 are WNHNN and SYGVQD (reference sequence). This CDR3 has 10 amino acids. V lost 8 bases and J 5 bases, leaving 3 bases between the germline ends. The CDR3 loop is CASYTGELFF. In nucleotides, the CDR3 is TGCGCCAGCTATACCGGGGAGCTGTTTTTT.

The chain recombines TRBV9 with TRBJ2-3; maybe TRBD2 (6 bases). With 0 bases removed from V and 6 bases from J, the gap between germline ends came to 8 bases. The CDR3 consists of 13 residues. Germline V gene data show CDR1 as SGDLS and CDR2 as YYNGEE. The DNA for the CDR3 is TGTGCCAGCAGCGTAGCTGGGGGGGATACGCAGTATTTT. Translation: CASSVAGGDTQYF. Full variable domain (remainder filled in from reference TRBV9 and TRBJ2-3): DSGVTQTPKHLITATGQRVTLRCSPRSGDLSVYWYQQSLDQGLQFLIQYYNGEERAKGNILERFSAQQFPDLHSELNLSSLELGDSALYFCASSVAGGDTQYFGPGTRLTVL.

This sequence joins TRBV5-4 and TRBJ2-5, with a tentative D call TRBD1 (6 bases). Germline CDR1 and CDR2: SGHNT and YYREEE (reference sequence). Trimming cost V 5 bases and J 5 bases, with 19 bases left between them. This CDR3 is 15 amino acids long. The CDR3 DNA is TGTGCCAGCAGTTTCGGGGATGGGGGCTCGGAGACCCAGTACTTC. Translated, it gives CASSFGDGGSETQYF.

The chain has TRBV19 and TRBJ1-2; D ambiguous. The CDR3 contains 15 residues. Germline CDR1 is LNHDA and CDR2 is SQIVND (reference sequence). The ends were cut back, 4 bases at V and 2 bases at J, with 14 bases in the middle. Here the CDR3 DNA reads TGTGCCAGTAGTAGGAGGCCGGGCCCAAACTATGGCTACACCTTC. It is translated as CASSRRPGPNYGYTF.

DNA for the CDR3: TGTGCCAGTAGTTTCAGGACAGGGAGTCCTTTGGGGACAGATACGCAGTATTTT. Amino acids: CASSFRTGSPLGTDTQYF. The gene calls are TRBV19 and TRBJ2-3, with 8 bases aligning to TRBD1. V was clipped by 5 bases and J by 3 bases; unmatched bases: 16. Germline V gene lookup returns CDR1 LNHDA and CDR2 SQIVND (reference sequence). The CDR3 sequence is 18 residues long.

CDR3: CASTRGTNEKLFF. CDR3 DNA: TGTGCCAGCACAAGGGGGACTAATGAAAAACTGTTTTTT. V gene TRBV7-9 combines with J gene TRBJ1-4; possibly TRBD1 for D (6 bases). The CDR3 is 13 residues long. The V gene lost 7 bases and the J gene lost 2 bases, with 8 bases spanning the gap. Germline CDR1 SEHNR, CDR2 FQNEAQ (reference sequence).

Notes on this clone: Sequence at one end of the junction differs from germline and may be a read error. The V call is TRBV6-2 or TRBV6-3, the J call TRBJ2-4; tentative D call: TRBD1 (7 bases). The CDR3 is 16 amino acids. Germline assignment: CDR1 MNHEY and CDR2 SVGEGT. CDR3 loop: CASGLARQGAKNIQYF. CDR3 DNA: TGTGCCAGCGGCCTAGCGAGACAGGGAGCCAAAAACATTCAGTACTTT.

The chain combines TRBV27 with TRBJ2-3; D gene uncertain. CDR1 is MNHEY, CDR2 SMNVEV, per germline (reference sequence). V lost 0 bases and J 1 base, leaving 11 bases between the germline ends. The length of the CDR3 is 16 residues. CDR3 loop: CASSLSVRHRTDTQYF. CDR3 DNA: TGTGCCAGCAGTTTATCGGTGAGACACCGCACAGATACGCAGTATTTT.

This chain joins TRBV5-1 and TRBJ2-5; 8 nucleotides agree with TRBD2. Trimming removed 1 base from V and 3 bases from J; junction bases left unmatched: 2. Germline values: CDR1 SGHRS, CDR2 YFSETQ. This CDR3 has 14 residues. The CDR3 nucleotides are TGCGCCAGCAGCTTGTATAGCGGGGAAGAGACCCAGTACTTC. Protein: CASSLYSGEETQYF.

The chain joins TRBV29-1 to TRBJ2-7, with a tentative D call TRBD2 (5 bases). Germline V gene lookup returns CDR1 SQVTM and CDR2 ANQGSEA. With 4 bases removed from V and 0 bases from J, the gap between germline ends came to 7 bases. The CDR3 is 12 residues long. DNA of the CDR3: TGCAGCGTTGCTGGGAGCTCCTACGAGCAGTACTTC. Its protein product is CSVAGSSYEQYF.

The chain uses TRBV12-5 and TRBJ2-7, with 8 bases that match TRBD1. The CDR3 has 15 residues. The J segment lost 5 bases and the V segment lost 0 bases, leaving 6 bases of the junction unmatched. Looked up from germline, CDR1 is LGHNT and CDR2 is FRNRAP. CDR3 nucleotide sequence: TGTGCTAGTGGTTTGGTTCAGGGGGCATTGAACGAGCAGTACTTC. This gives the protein CASGLVQGALNEQYF. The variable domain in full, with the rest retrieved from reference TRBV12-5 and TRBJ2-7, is DARVTQTPRHKVTEMGQEVTMRCQPILGHNTVFWYRQTMMQGLELLAYFRNRAPLDDSGMPKDRFSAEMPDATLATLKIQPSEPRDSAVYFCASGLVQGALNEQYFGPGTRLTVT.

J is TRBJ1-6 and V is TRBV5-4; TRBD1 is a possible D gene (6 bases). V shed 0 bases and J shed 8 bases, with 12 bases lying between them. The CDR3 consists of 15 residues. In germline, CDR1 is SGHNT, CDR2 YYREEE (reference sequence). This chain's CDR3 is CASSLEYREHSPLHF. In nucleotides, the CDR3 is TGTGCCAGCAGCTTGGAGTACAGGGAACATTCACCCCTCCACTTT.

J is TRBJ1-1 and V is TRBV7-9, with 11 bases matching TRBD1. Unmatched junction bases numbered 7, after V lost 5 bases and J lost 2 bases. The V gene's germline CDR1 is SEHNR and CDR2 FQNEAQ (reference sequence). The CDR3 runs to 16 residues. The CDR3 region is CASSLRTGGVNTEAFF. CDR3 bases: TGTGCCAGCAGCCTACGGACAGGGGGCGTCAACACTGAAGCTTTCTTT. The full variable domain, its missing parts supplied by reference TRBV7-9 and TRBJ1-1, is DTGVSQNPRHKITKRGQNVTFRCDPISEHNRLYWYRQTLGQGPEFLTYFQNEAQLEKSRLLSDRFSAERPKGSFSTLEIQRTEQGDSAMYLCASSLRTGGVNTEAFFGQGTRLTVV.

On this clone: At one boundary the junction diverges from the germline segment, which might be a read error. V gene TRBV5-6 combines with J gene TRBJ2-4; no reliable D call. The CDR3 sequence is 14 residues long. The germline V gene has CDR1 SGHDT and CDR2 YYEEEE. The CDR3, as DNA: TGTGCCAGCAGCTCCACCTTAGCCAAAAACATTCAGTACTTT. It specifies CASSSTLAKNIQYF.

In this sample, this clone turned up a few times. CDR3 in amino acids: CASSSGPRSGDTQYF. The DNA for the CDR3 is TGTGCCAGCAGCTCAGGTCCTAGGAGCGGAGATACGCAGTATTTT. The chain carries TRBV7-6 and TRBJ2-3, with D tentatively TRBD2 (5 bases). The germline V gene has CDR1 SGHVS and CDR2 FNYEAQ. The V gene lost 4 bases and the J gene lost 5 bases, with 16 bases spanning the gap. The length of the CDR3 is 15 residues. The full variable domain, completed using reference TRBV7-6 and TRBJ2-3, is GAGVSQSPRYKVTKRGQDVALRCDPISGHVSLYWYRQALGQGPEFLTYFNYEAQQDKSGLPNDRFSAERPEGSISTLTIQRTEQRDSAMYRCASSSGPRSGDTQYFGPGTRLTVL.

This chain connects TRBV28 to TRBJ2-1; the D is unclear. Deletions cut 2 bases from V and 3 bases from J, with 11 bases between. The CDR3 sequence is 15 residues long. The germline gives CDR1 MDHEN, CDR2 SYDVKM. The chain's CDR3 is CASSLGLGHYNEQFF. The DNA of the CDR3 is TGTGCCAGCAGTTTAGGCCTTGGCCACTACAATGAGCAGTTCTTC.

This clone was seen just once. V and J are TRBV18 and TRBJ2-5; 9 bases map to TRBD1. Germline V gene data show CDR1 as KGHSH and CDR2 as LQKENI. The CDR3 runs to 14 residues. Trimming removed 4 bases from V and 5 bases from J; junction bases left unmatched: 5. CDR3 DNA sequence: TGTGCCAGCTCACTGGGGACAGGGATGGAGACCCAGTACTTC. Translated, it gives CASSLGTGMETQYF. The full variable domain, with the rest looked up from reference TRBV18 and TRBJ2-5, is NAGVMQNPRHLVRRRGQEARLRCSPMKGHSHVYWYRQLPEEGLKFMVYLQKENIIDESGMPKERFSAEFPKEGPSILRIQQVVRGDSAAYFCASSLGTGMETQYFGPGTRLLVL.

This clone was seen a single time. The CDR3 region is CASSPLGVINSPLHF. Here the CDR3 DNA reads TGCGCCAGCAGCCCCCTGGGAGTAATCAATTCACCCCTCCACTTT. The chain recombines TRBV4-1 with TRBJ1-6; no firm D call. This CDR3 spans 15 amino acids. Germline assignment: CDR1 MGHRA and CDR2 YSYEKL. V dropped 4 bases and J dropped 7 bases, with 14 bases sitting between them.

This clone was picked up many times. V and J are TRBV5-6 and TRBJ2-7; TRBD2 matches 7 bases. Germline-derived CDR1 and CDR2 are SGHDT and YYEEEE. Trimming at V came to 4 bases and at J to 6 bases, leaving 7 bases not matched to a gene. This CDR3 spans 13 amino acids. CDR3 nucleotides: TGTGCCAGCAGCCCCTGGGGGGGGGTCGAGCAGTACTTC. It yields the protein CASSPWGGVEQYF.

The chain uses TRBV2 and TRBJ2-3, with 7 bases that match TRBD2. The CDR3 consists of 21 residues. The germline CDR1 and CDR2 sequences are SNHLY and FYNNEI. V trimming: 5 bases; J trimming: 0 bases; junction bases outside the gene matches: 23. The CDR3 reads CASSSLGLADDLVLSTDTQYF. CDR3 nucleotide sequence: TGTGCCAGCAGTTCCCTGGGGCTAGCGGACGATTTAGTTCTTAGCACAGATACGCAGTATTTT.

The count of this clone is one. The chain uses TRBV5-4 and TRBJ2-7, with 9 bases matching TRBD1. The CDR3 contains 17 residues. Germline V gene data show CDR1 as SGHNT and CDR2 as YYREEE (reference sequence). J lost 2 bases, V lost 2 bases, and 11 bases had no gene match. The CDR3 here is CASSLPGQGRGAYEQYF. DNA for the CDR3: TGTGCCAGCAGCTTACCGGGACAGGGCCGGGGCGCCTACGAGCAGTACTTC.